Below, 18 T cell receptor beta chains from the same sample are listed, as sequenced in a study of blood T cell repertoires in COVID-19. Assay used: immunoSEQ multiplex PCR; TCRdb lists only in-frame clones, some missing. This sample has 270,000 or so clones, with about four fifths found just once. Sequenced input: peripheral blood. Source of these receptors: a woman aged 18-29 years with acute or convalescent COVID-19.

The V call is TRBV6-5, the J call TRBJ2-7; possibly TRBD1 for D (6 bases). The length of the CDR3 is 14 residues. The V gene's germline CDR1 is MNHEY and CDR2 SVGAGI. V was trimmed by 1 base and J by 0 bases, leaving 7 bases between them. The CDR3 reads CASSYLGGSYEQYF. CDR3 in DNA: TGTGCCAGCAGTTACTTAGGGGGCTCCTACGAGCAGTACTTC.

V gene TRBV11-2 combines with J gene TRBJ2-1; tentatively, D is TRBD2 (6 bases). The CDR3 totals 13 residues. Germline CDR1 reads SGHAT; CDR2 reads FQNNGV. Trimming stripped 6 bases from V and 4 bases from J, with 10 bases between. The CDR3 nucleotides are TGTGCCAGCAGGGAGGGGAGGTACAATGAGCAGTTCTTC. This sequence encodes CASREGRYNEQFF.

The table lists this clone with a count of one. The gene calls are TRBV5-1 and TRBJ2-2, with 12 bases matching TRBD1. The CDR3 is 16 amino acids. V dropped 4 bases and J dropped 7; count of bases not matched to a gene: 8. The germline CDR1 and CDR2 sequences are SGHRS and YFSETQ. This CDR3 reads CASSAPGQGAVGELFF. CDR3 DNA sequence: TGCGCCAGCAGCGCTCCGGGACAGGGGGCAGTCGGGGAGCTGTTTTTT.

The J gene is TRBJ2-7, the V gene TRBV19; TRBD2 matches 8 bases. This CDR3 comprises 17 residues. Germline assignment: CDR1 LNHDA and CDR2 SQIVND (reference sequence). V trimming: 1 base; J trimming: 2 bases; junction bases outside the gene matches: 10. The CDR3 nucleotides are TGTGCCAGTAGTATAGGCCTGATCAAAGCGGGAGCCTACGAGCAGTACTTC. As protein: CASSIGLIKAGAYEQYF. The full variable domain, in which reference TRBV19 and TRBJ2-7 provide the parts outside the CDR3, is DGGITQSPKYLFRKEGQNVTLSCEQNLNHDAMYWYRQDPGQGLRLIYYSQIVNDFQKGDIAEGYSVSREKKESFPLTVTSAQKNPTAFYLCASSIGLIKAGAYEQYFGPGTRLTVT.

The V gene is TRBV6-5, the J gene TRBJ2-5; a possible D gene is TRBD2 (6 bases). Trimming cost V 6 bases and J 5 bases, with 19 bases left between them. The CDR3 has 15 amino acids. From germline, CDR1 is MNHEY and CDR2 SVGAGI. CDR3 amino acids: CASSPLTSGSETQYF. The DNA of the CDR3 is TGTGCCAGCAGCCCCCTTACAAGCGGGTCGGAGACCCAGTACTTC.

This rearrangement joins TRBV9 to TRBJ1-5; D not resolved. The germline gives CDR1 SGDLS, CDR2 YYNGEE. Trimming stripped 2 bases from V and 0 bases from J, with 9 bases between. The length of the CDR3 is 15 residues. The CDR3 sequence is CASSVSGNSNQPQHF. As DNA, the CDR3 is TGTGCCAGCAGCGTTTCCGGGAATAGCAATCAGCCCCAGCATTTT.

The chain has TRBV16 and TRBJ2-4; D is possibly TRBD1 (5 bases). The ends were cut back, 2 bases at V and 0 bases at J, with 11 bases in the middle. From germline, CDR1 is KGHSY and CDR2 FQNENV. This CDR3 is built from 16 residues. CDR3 nucleotides: TGTGCCAGCAGCCAAACCGAGACAGTAGCCAAAAACATTCAGTACTTC. Translating gives CASSQTETVAKNIQYF.

This chain uses TRBV4-3 with TRBJ1-2; 7 nucleotides align to TRBD1. The CDR3 runs to 13 residues. The V and J ends lost 4 bases and 8 bases, in that order; junction bases with no gene match: 7. The germline gives CDR1 LGHNA, CDR2 YSLEER. The CDR3 nucleotides read TGCGCCAGCAGCCCTAGACAGGGCCAAGGCTACACCTTC. This gives the protein CASSPRQGQGYTF.

The CDR3: CASSPGTGGEAFF. CDR3 coding DNA: TGTGCCAGCAGCCCCGGGACAGGGGGCGAAGCTTTCTTT. V usage is TRBV11-3 and J usage is TRBJ1-1, with TRBD1 identical over 12 bases. Looked up from germline, CDR1 is SGHNT and CDR2 is YENEEA. CDR3 length: 13 residues. V was clipped by 5 bases and J by 8 bases; unmatched bases: 3.

The chain employs TRBV6-5 and TRBJ2-3; a possible D gene is TRBD2 (5 bases). Germline V gene data show CDR1 as MNHEY and CDR2 as SVGAGI. The CDR3 is 15 residues long. The V end was cut by 0 bases, the J end by 1 base, with 8 bases between. CDR3 amino acids: CASSYSGIRTDTQYF. The CDR3 bases are TGTGCCAGCAGTTACTCCGGGATACGCACAGATACGCAGTATTTT.

J is TRBJ2-2 and V is TRBV27, with 8 bases aligning to TRBD2. The V gene end was trimmed by 4 bases and the J gene end by 5 bases; junction bases not matched to a gene: 6. CDR1 is MNHEY, CDR2 SMNVEV, per germline (reference sequence). This CDR3 is built from 15 residues. The CDR3 here is CASSWLAGRTGELFF. The CDR3 DNA is TGTGCCAGCAGTTGGTTAGCGGGACGTACCGGGGAGCTGTTTTTT.

The rearrangement links TRBV5-1 to TRBJ2-1; maybe TRBD2 (6 bases). The CDR3 loop spans 14 amino acids. V was clipped by 4 bases and J by 11 bases, with 19 bases between them. CDR1 is SGHRS, CDR2 YFSETQ, per germline. CDR3 DNA sequence: TGCGCCAGCAGCCCCCAGAACCCCGGGACTCAGCAGTTCTTC. Translation: CASSPQNPGTQQFF. Combining the CDR3 with reference TRBV5-1 and TRBJ2-1 gives the whole variable domain KAGVTQTPRYLIKTRGQQVTLSCSPISGHRSVSWYQQTPGQGLQFLFEYFSETQRNKGNFPGRFSGRQFSNSRSEMNVSTLELGDSALYLCASSPQNPGTQQFFGPGTRLTVL.

The chain combines TRBV7-3 with TRBJ2-1; the match to TRBD2 covers 8 bases. CDR1 is SGHTA and CDR2 is FQGTGA in the germline V gene. The ends lost 5 bases at V and 5 bases at J; junction bases unmatched: 8. This CDR3 comprises 15 residues. This chain's CDR3 is CASSPIAGMDNEQFF. DNA of the CDR3: TGTGCCAGCAGCCCGATAGCGGGAATGGACAATGAGCAGTTCTTC.

This clone has just a few counts. V and J are TRBV6-5 and TRBJ2-7, with D possibly TRBD2 on 5 matching bases. There are 13 residues in the CDR3. The germline V and J ends were trimmed by 2 bases and 6 bases, with 11 bases remaining between them. CDR1 and CDR2 (germline): MNHEY, SVGAGI. The CDR3 reads CASSYGAAPEQYF. CDR3 sequence (DNA): TGTGCCAGCAGTTACGGAGCGGCCCCCGAGCAGTACTTC.

CDR3 nucleotides: TGCGCCAGCAGCTCGTCACCGGGACAGGGGGCTCTCGAGCAGTACTTC. It yields the protein CASSSSPGQGALEQYF. The chain carries TRBV5-1 and TRBJ2-7; the match to TRBD1 covers 12 bases. The CDR3 consists of 16 residues. Per the germline V gene, CDR1 is SGHRS and CDR2 is YFSETQ. V shed 3 bases and J 6 bases; nucleotides not matched to a gene: 10. Full variable domain (outside the CDR3, taken from reference TRBV5-1 and TRBJ2-7): KAGVTQTPRYLIKTRGQQVTLSCSPISGHRSVSWYQQTPGQGLQFLFEYFSETQRNKGNFPGRFSGRQFSNSRSEMNVSTLELGDSALYLCASSSSPGQGALEQYFGPGTRLTVT.

This rearrangement joins TRBV7-8 to TRBJ2-2; 11 nucleotides align to TRBD2. The CDR3 runs 18 residues. Germline V gene sequence: CDR1 SGHVS, CDR2 FQNEAQ. V shed 0 bases and J 4 bases; nucleotides not matched to a gene: 7. CDR3: CASSLALTSGSGTGELFF. CDR3 nucleotides: TGTGCCAGCAGCTTAGCGTTAACTAGCGGGAGCGGCACCGGGGAGCTGTTTTTT.

As concerns this clone: Given a much more abundant clone one base away, this may be a read error. The CDR3 loop is CASSWGQGAGNTIYF. Written as DNA, the CDR3 is TGTGCCAGCAGCTGGGGACAGGGGGCTGGAAACACCATATATTTT. The rearrangement uses TRBV5-4 and TRBJ1-3, with 11 bases aligning to TRBD1. Germline V gene data show CDR1 as SGHNT and CDR2 as YYREEE (reference sequence). V lost 3 bases, J lost 2 bases, and 1 base stayed unmatched. The CDR3 loop spans 15 amino acids.

The chain carries TRBV27 and TRBJ2-3, with 7 bases aligning to TRBD2. This CDR3 has 15 residues. From germline, CDR1 is MNHEY and CDR2 SMNVEV (reference sequence). J lost 4 bases, V lost 5 bases, and 9 bases had no gene match. CDR3: CASSVLVGGSDTQYF. CDR3 bases: TGTGCCAGCAGTGTCCTAGTGGGAGGGTCAGATACGCAGTATTTT.